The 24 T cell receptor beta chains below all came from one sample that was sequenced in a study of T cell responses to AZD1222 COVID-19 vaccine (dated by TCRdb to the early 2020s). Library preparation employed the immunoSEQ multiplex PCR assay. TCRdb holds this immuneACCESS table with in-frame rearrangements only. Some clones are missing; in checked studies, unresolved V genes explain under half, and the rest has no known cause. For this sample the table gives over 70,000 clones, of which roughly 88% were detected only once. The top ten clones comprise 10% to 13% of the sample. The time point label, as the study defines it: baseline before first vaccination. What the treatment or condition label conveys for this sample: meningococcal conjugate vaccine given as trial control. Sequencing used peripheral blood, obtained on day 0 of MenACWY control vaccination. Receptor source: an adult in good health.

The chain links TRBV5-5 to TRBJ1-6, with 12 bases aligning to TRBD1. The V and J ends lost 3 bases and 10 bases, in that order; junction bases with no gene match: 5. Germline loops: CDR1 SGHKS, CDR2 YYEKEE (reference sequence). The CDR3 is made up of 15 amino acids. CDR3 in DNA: TGTGCCAGCAGCTCGGGACAGGGGGCTAAATCACCCCTCCACTTT. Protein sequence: CASSSGQGAKSPLHF. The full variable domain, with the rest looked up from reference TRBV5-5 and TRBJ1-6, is DAGVTQSPTHLIKTRGQQVTLRCSPISGHKSVSWYQQVLGQGPQFIFQYYEKEERGRGNFPDRFSARQFPNYSSELNVNALLLGDSALYLCASSSGQGAKSPLHFGNGTRLTVT.

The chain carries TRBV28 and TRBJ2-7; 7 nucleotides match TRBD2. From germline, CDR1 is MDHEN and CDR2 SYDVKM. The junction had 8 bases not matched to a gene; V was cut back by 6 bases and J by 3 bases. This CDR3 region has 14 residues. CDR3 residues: CASRKRGGSYEQYF. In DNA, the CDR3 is TGTGCCAGCAGAAAGCGGGGTGGGAGCTACGAGCAGTACTTC.

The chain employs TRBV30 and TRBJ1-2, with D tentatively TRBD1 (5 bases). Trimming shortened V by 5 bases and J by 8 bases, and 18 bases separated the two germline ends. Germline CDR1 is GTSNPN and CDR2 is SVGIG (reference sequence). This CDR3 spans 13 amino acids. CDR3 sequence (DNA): TGTGCCTGGTCTAGGACAAATATGAGGGGCTACACCTTC. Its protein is CAWSRTNMRGYTF.

This CDR3 reads CASSIEERRYQPQHF. CDR3 DNA sequence: TGTGCCAGTAGTATAGAGGAACGGCGTTATCAGCCCCAGCATTTT. The chain uses TRBV19 and TRBJ1-5; D remains ambiguous. Germline CDR1 LNHDA, CDR2 SQIVND (reference sequence). V lost 0 bases to trimming and J lost 5 bases, with 11 bases between them. This CDR3 has 15 amino acids.

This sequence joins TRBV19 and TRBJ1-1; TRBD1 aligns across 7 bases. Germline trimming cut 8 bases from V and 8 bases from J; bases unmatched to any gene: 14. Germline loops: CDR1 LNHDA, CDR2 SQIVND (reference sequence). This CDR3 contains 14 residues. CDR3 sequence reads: CASFRDSAAVEAFF. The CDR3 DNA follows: TGTGCCAGTTTTCGGGACAGCGCTGCCGTAGAAGCTTTCTTT.

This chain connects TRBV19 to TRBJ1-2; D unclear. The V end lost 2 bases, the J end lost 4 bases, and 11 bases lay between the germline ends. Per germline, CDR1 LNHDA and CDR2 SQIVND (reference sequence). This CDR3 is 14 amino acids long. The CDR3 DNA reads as TGTGCCAGTAGTATACATCCGTCAACCTATGGCTACACCTTC. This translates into CASSIHPSTYGYTF.

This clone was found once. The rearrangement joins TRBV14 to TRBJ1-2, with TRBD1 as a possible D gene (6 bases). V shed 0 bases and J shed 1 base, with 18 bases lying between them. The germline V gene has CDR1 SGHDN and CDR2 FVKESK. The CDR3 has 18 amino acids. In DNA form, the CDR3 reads TGTGCCAGCAGCCAAGATCTCAGGGGCGGGACCTATAACTATGGCTACACCTTC. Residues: CASSQDLRGGTYNYGYTF. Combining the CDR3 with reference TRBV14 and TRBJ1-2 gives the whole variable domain EAGVTQFPSHSVIEKGQTVTLRCDPISGHDNLYWYRRVMGKEIKFLLHFVKESKQDESGMPNNRFLAERTGGTYSTLKVQPAELEDSGVYFCASSQDLRGGTYNYGYTFGSGTRLTVV.

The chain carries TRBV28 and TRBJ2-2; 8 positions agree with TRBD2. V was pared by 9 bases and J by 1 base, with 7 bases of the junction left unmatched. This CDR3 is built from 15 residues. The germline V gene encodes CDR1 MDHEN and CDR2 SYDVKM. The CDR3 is CASKLADWNTGELFF. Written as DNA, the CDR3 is TGTGCCAGTAAACTAGCGGACTGGAACACCGGGGAGCTGTTTTTT.

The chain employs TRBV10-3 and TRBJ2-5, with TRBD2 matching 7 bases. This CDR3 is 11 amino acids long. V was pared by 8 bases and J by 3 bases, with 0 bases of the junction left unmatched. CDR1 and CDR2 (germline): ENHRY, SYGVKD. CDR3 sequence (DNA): TGTGCCATCGGGAGGGAAGAGACCCAGTACTTC. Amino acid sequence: CAIGREETQYF.

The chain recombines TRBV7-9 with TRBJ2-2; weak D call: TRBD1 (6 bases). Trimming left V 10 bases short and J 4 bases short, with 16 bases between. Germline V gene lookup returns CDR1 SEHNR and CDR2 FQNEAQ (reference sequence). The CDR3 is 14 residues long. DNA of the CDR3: TGTGCCACGACAACCGGGACACTCACCGGGGAGCTGTTTTTT. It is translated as CATTTGTLTGELFF. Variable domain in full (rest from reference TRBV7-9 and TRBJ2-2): DTGVSQNPRHKITKRGQNVTFRCDPISEHNRLYWYRQTLGQGPEFLTYFQNEAQLEKSRLLSDRFSAERPKGSFSTLEIQRTEQGDSAMYLCATTTGTLTGELFFGEGSRLTVL.

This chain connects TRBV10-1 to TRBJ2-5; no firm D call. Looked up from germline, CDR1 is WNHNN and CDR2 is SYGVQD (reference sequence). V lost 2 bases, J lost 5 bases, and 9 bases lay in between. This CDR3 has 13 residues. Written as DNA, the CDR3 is TGCGCCAGCAGTGAGCCGGATCGGGAGACCCAGTACTTC. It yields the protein CASSEPDRETQYF.

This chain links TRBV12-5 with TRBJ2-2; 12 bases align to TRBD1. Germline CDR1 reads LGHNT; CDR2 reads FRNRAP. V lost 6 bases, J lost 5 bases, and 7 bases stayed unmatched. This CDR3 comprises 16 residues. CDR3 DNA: TGTGCTAGTGGCCTGGGACAGGGGGCCGGGACCGGGGAGCTGTTTTTT. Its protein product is CASGLGQGAGTGELFF.

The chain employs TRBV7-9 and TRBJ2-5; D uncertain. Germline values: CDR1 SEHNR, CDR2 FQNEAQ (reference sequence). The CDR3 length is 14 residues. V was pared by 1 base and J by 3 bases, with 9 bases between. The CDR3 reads CASSLGAGKETQYF. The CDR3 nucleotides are TGTGCCAGCAGCTTAGGTGCTGGGAAAGAGACCCAGTACTTC.

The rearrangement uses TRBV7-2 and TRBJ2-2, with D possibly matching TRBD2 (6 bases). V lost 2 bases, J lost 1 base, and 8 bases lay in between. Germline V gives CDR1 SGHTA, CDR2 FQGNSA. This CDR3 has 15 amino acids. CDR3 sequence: CASSLNGGNTGELFF. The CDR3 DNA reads TGTGCCAGCAGCTTAAACGGGGGGAACACCGGGGAGCTGTTTTTT.

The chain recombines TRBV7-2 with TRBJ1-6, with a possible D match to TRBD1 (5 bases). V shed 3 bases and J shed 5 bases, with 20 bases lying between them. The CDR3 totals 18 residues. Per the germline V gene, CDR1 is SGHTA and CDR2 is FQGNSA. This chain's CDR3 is CASSLRVGQGSDNSPLHF. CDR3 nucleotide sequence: TGTGCCAGCAGCTTGAGGGTGGGGCAGGGTAGTGATAATTCACCCCTCCACTTT. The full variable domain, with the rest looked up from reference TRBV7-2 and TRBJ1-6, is GAGVSQSPSNKVTEKGKDVELRCDPISGHTALYWYRQSLGQGLEFLIYFQGNSAPDKSGLPSDRFSAERTGGSVSTLTIQRTQQEDSAVYLCASSLRVGQGSDNSPLHFGNGTRLTVT.

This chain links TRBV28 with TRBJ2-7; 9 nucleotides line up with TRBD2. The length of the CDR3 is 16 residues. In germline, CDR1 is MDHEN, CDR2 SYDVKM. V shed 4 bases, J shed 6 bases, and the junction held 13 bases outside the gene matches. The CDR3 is CASSSTHSRGGSEQYF. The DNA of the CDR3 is TGTGCCAGCAGTTCGACTCACTCGCGGGGGGGGAGCGAGCAGTACTTC.

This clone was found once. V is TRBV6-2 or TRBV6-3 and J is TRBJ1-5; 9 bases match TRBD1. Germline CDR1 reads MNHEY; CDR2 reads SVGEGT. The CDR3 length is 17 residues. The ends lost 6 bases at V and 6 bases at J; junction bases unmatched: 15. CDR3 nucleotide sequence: TGTGCCAGCAGCAAGAACAGGGGGCGCTTAGAAGGTCAGCCCCAGCATTTT. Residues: CASSKNRGRLEGQPQHF.

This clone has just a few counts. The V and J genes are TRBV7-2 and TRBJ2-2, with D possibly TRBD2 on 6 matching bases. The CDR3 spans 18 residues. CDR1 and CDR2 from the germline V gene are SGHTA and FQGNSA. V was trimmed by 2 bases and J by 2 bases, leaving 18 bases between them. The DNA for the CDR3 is TGTGCCAGCAGCTTAACCCCGGGCGTGCGGGGTAACACCGGGGAGCTGTTTTTT. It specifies CASSLTPGVRGNTGELFF.

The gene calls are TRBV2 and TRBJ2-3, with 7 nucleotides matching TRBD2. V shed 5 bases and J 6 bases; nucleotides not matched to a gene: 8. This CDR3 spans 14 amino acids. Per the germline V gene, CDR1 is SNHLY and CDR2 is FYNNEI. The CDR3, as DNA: TGTGCCAGCAGTCTGGGGGGGAGAATGGATACGCAGTATTTT. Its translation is CASSLGGRMDTQYF.

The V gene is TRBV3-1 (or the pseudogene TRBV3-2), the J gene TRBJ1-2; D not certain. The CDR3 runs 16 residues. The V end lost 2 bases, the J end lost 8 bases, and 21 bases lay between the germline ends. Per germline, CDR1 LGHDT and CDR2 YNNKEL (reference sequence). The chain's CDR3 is CASSQSPAATLFGYTF. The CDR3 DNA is TGTGCCAGCAGCCAATCCCCGGCCGCCACCCTTTTCGGCTACACCTTC.

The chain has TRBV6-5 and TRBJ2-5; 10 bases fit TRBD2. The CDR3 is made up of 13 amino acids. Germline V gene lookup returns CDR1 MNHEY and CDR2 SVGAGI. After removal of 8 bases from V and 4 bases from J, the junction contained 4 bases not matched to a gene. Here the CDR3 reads CASVAGGTETQYF. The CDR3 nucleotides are TGTGCCAGCGTAGCGGGGGGCACAGAGACCCAGTACTTC.

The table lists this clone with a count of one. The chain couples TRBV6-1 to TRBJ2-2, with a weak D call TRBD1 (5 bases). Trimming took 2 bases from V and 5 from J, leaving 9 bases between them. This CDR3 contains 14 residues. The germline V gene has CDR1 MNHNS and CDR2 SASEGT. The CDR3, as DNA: TGTGCCAGCAGTGAACTCAGGGAAACCGGGGAGCTGTTTTTT. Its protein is CASSELRETGELFF.

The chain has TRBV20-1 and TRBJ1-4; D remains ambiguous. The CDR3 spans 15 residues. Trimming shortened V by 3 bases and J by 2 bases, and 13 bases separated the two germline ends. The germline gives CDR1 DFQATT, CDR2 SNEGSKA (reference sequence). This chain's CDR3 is CSASVTQPTNEKLFF. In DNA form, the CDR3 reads TGCAGTGCTAGTGTTACACAGCCGACTAATGAAAAACTGTTTTTT.

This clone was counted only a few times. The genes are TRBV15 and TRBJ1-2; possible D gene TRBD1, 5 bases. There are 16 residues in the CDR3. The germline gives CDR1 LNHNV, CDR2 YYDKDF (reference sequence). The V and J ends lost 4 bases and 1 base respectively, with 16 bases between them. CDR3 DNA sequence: TGTGCCACCAGCACCCCCGACAGACAACTTAACTATGGCTACACCTTC. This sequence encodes CATSTPDRQLNYGYTF.